This TCR beta chain was retrieved from a study of T cell changes during pregnancy in multiple sclerosis. The germline CDR1 and CDR2 sequences are SGHTA and FQGTGA. CDR3 length: 15 residues. V was shortened by 2 bases and J by 7 bases, with 12 bases between the two germline ends. Measured with immunoSEQ multiplex PCR; TCRdb has only the in-frame clones, and not every one. The table lists about 62,000 clones, about nine tenths of them singletons, with about 2.7% in the top ten. The origin of this receptor is a female donor in good health, enrolled as a control in a pregnancy study. Sequenced here: peripheral blood, sampled in the second trimester of pregnancy. The gene calls are TRBV7-3 and TRBJ1-6, with D possibly TRBD1 on 5 matching bases. In DNA form, the CDR3 reads TGTGCCAGCAGCTTACTTCAGGGAAAAAATTCACCCCTCCACTTT. Translated, it gives CASSLLQGKNSPLHF. Full variable domain (missing parts from reference TRBV7-3 and TRBJ1-6): GAGVSQTPSNKVTEKGKYVELRCDPISGHTALYWYRQSLGQGPEFLIYFQGTGAADDSGLPNDRFFAVRPEGSVSTLKIQRTERGDSAVYLCASSLLQGKNSPLHFGNGTRLTVT.